This TCR beta chain is drawn from a study of Graves' ophthalmopathy and Graves' hyperthyroidism. Overall study: Samples of peripheral blood were obtained at initial diagnosis, prior to treatment of any kind.

Patients were left out if they had other autoimmune diseases, uncontrolled infections, pregnancy or lactation. The TCR beta CDR3 regions underwent amplification from RNA transcripts. First-round RT-PCR used HTBI primers; second-round multiplex PCR followed. Each CDR3 protein gets one entry after TCRdb re-called the multiplex PCR reads with MiXCR. The sample lists about 740,000 distinct CDR3 sequences, roughly 40% seen once, with less than 55% in the top ten. Study-wide results and caveats: The model's ophthalmopathy progression predictions had about 69% sensitivity and 72% to 75% specificity. Most thyroid-expanded clonotypes exceeding 0.001 frequency were also found in blood.

CDR1 and CDR2 (germline): ENHRY, SYGVKD. CDR3 length: 11 residues. V was cut by 9 bases and J by 8 bases, with 13 bases left in between. This clonotype has ten or more counts. Antigen: not known. The rearrangement links TRBV10-3 to TRBJ1-1, with D possibly being TRBD1 (6 bases). Sequencing input: peripheral blood. The receptor's source is an adult man with Graves' ophthalmopathy. The CDR3 reads CAIRDNGEAFF. The CDR3 DNA reads as TGTGCCATTCGGGACAATGGGGAAGCTTTCTTT.